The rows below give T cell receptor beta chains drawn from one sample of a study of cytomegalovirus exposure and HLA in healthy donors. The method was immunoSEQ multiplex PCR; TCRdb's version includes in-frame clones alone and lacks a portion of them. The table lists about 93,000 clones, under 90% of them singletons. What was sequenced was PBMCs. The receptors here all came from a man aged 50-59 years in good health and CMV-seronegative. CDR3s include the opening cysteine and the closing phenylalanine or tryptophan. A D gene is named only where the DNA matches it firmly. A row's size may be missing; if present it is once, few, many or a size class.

CDR3aa: CASSLVAGASSYEQYF
CDR3nt: TGTGCCAGCAGCTTAGTGGCAGGGGCGAGCTCCTACGAGCAGTACTTC
v_gene: TRBV11-2
len: 16
j_gene: TRBJ2-7
d_gene: -
abundance: -

CDR3aa: CASSSSGYNSPLHF
CDR3nt: TGTGCCAGCAGCTCTTCGGGGTATAATTCACCCCTCCACTTT
v_gene: TRBV7-3
len: 14
j_gene: TRBJ1-6
d_gene: -
abundance: -

CDR3aa: CASSERTSGRVFF
CDR3nt: TGTGCCAGCAGTGAACGGACTAGCGGGAGGGTGTTCTTC
v_gene: TRBV2
len: 13
j_gene: TRBJ2-1
d_gene: TRBD2
abundance: -

CDR3aa: CASSMGDRGWTEAFF
CDR3nt: TGTGCCAGTAGTATGGGGGACAGGGGGTGGACTGAAGCTTTCTTT
v_gene: TRBV19
len: 15
j_gene: TRBJ1-1
d_gene: TRBD1
abundance: -

CDR3aa: CAINEGQGNLYEQYF
CDR3nt: TGTGCCATCAACGAAGGACAGGGGAATCTGTACGAGCAGTACTTC
v_gene: TRBV10-3
len: 15
j_gene: TRBJ2-7
d_gene: TRBD1
abundance: -

CDR3aa: CASSETSVGNEQYF
CDR3nt: TGCGCCAGCAGTGAGACATCCGTGGGCAACGAGCAGTACTTC
v_gene: TRBV10-1
len: 14
j_gene: TRBJ2-7
d_gene: -
abundance: many

CDR3aa: CASSRAGGSVNEQFF
CDR3nt: TGTGCCAGCTCACGGGCGGGCGGCTCAGTTAATGAGCAGTTCTTC
v_gene: TRBV18
len: 15
j_gene: TRBJ2-1
d_gene: -
abundance: -

CDR3aa: CASSFQGAGGELFF
CDR3nt: TGTGCCAGCAGCTTCCAGGGGGCCGGCGGGGAGCTGTTTTTT
v_gene: TRBV7-3
len: 14
j_gene: TRBJ2-2
d_gene: TRBD1
abundance: -

CDR3aa: CASSLTGAAYEQYF
CDR3nt: TGTGCCAGCAGCTTAACGGGAGCCGCTTACGAGCAGTACTTC
v_gene: TRBV11-2
len: 14
j_gene: TRBJ2-7
d_gene: -
abundance: -

CDR3aa: CSVGGQMNTEAFF
CDR3nt: TGCAGCGTTGGAGGACAGATGAACACTGAAGCTTTCTTT
v_gene: TRBV29-1
len: 13
j_gene: TRBJ1-1
d_gene: -
abundance: -

CDR3aa: CASSLSASSYNEQFF
CDR3nt: TGTGCCAGCAGTTTATCCGCGAGCTCCTACAATGAGCAGTTCTTC
v_gene: TRBV27
len: 15
j_gene: TRBJ2-1
d_gene: -
abundance: -

CDR3aa: CASSAGQGRDEQYF
CDR3nt: TGTGCCAGCTCTGCGGGACAGGGTCGAGACGAGCAGTACTTC
v_gene: TRBV2
len: 14
j_gene: TRBJ2-7
d_gene: TRBD1
abundance: -

CDR3aa: CASGPGGIREAFF
CDR3nt: TGCGCCAGCGGCCCAGGGGGCATTCGGGAAGCTTTCTTT
v_gene: TRBV5-1
len: 13
j_gene: TRBJ1-1
d_gene: TRBD1
abundance: -

CDR3aa: CASSPDRAGANVLTF
CDR3nt: TGTGCCAGCAGTCCAGACAGGGCTGGGGCCAACGTCCTGACTTTC
v_gene: TRBV2
len: 15
j_gene: TRBJ2-6
d_gene: TRBD1
abundance: few

CDR3aa: CASSVGTTQETQYF
CDR3nt: TGTGCCAGCAGCGTAGGAACTACCCAAGAGACCCAGTACTTC
v_gene: TRBV9
len: 14
j_gene: TRBJ2-5
d_gene: -
abundance: -

CDR3aa: CASSGGGGVRETQYF
CDR3nt: TGTGCCAGCTCCGGAGGGGGAGGGGTGAGGGAGACCCAGTACTTC
v_gene: TRBV5-4
len: 15
j_gene: TRBJ2-5
d_gene: -
abundance: -

CDR3aa: CASSVVGGSYEQYF
CDR3nt: TGTGCCAGCAGCGTAGTAGGAGGGTCCTACGAGCAGTACTTC
v_gene: TRBV9
len: 14
j_gene: TRBJ2-7
d_gene: -
abundance: -

CDR3aa: CASSEDFTGGNIQYF
CDR3nt: TGTGCCAGCAGTGAAGATTTTACGGGAGGGAACATTCAGTACTTC
v_gene: TRBV6-1
len: 15
j_gene: TRBJ2-4
d_gene: TRBD2
abundance: -

CDR3aa: CASSQEPVGAYNEQFF
CDR3nt: TGTGCCAGCAGCCAAGAACCCGTAGGGGCCTACAATGAGCAGTTCTTC
v_gene: TRBV4-2
len: 16
j_gene: TRBJ2-1
d_gene: -
abundance: -

CDR3aa: CASSISSGTFGYTF
CDR3nt: TGTGCCAGTAGTATTAGTTCGGGGACATTTGGCTACACCTTC
v_gene: TRBV19
len: 14
j_gene: TRBJ1-2
d_gene: -
abundance: -

CDR3aa: CASSQGTGRGYGYTF
CDR3nt: TGTGCCAGCAGCCAAGGGACAGGGCGGGGCTATGGCTACACCTTC
v_gene: TRBV4-2
len: 15
j_gene: TRBJ1-2
d_gene: TRBD1
abundance: -

CDR3aa: CASSLVAGGVYNEQFF
CDR3nt: TGTGCCAGCAGCTTAGTTGCGGGAGGAGTTTACAATGAGCAGTTCTTC
v_gene: TRBV7-2
len: 16
j_gene: TRBJ2-1
d_gene: TRBD2
abundance: -

CDR3aa: CASSESPGSSTDTQYF
CDR3nt: TGCGCCAGCAGTGAGTCACCGGGGTCTAGCACAGATACGCAGTATTTT
v_gene: TRBV10-1
len: 16
j_gene: TRBJ2-3
d_gene: -
abundance: -

CDR3aa: CASRLTGITEAFF
CDR3nt: TGTGCCAGCAGGCTGACAGGGATCACTGAAGCTTTCTTT
v_gene: TRBV6-1
len: 13
j_gene: TRBJ1-1
d_gene: TRBD1
abundance: -

CDR3aa: CASRQGHSNQPQHF
CDR3nt: TGTGCCAGCAGGCAGGGCCATAGCAATCAGCCCCAGCATTTT
v_gene: TRBV27
len: 14
j_gene: TRBJ1-5
d_gene: -
abundance: -

CDR3aa: CAISPNGEYYGYTF
CDR3nt: TGTGCCATCAGTCCGAACGGAGAATACTATGGCTACACCTTC
v_gene: TRBV10-3
len: 14
j_gene: TRBJ1-2
d_gene: -
abundance: -

CDR3aa: CAWRQGAGNQPQHF
CDR3nt: TGTGCCTGGCGACAGGGGGCTGGGAATCAGCCCCAGCATTTT
v_gene: TRBV30
len: 14
j_gene: TRBJ1-5
d_gene: TRBD1
abundance: -

CDR3aa: CASSLTGPPFLEYF
CDR3nt: TGTGCCAGCAGTTTGACAGGGCCCCCCTTTCTGGAGTACTTC
v_gene: TRBV28
len: 14
j_gene: TRBJ2-7
d_gene: TRBD1
abundance: -

CDR3aa: CASSAPGGSYNSPLHF
CDR3nt: TGTGCCAGCAGCGCCCCAGGGGGCTCCTATAATTCACCCCTCCACTTT
v_gene: TRBV9
len: 16
j_gene: TRBJ1-6
d_gene: TRBD1
abundance: few

CDR3aa: CASSSTSGDNGELFF
CDR3nt: TGTGCCAGCAGCAGCACTAGCGGCGATAACGGGGAGCTGTTTTTT
v_gene: TRBV7-9
len: 15
j_gene: TRBJ2-2
d_gene: TRBD2
abundance: -

CDR3aa: CASSIGGTGGDQPQHF
CDR3nt: TGCGCCAGCAGCATTGGGGGGACAGGGGGCGATCAGCCCCAGCATTTT
v_gene: TRBV5-1
len: 16
j_gene: TRBJ1-5
d_gene: TRBD1
abundance: -

CDR3aa: CAIRPGKDEKLFF
CDR3nt: TGTGCCATCAGACCAGGGAAGGATGAAAAACTGTTTTTT
v_gene: TRBV10-3
len: 13
j_gene: TRBJ1-4
d_gene: -
abundance: few

CDR3aa: CASSQQVLTEAFF
CDR3nt: TGTGCCAGCAGCCAACAGGTTCTCACTGAAGCTTTCTTT
v_gene: TRBV14
len: 13
j_gene: TRBJ1-1
d_gene: -
abundance: -

CDR3aa: CASSPGLAGVMFSTDTQYF
CDR3nt: TGTGCCAGTAGTCCCGGACTAGCGGGAGTTATGTTTAGCACAGATACGCAGTATTTT
v_gene: TRBV19
len: 19
j_gene: TRBJ2-3
d_gene: TRBD2
abundance: -

CDR3aa: CASSLEGVWGYNEQFF
CDR3nt: TGCGCCAGCAGCTTGGAGGGGGTTTGGGGCTACAATGAGCAGTTCTTC
v_gene: TRBV5-1
len: 16
j_gene: TRBJ2-1
d_gene: -
abundance: -

CDR3aa: CASSTDRVTEAFF
CDR3nt: TGTGCCAGCAGTACCGACAGGGTCACTGAAGCTTTCTTT
v_gene: TRBV6-1
len: 13
j_gene: TRBJ1-1
d_gene: TRBD1
abundance: -

CDR3aa: CASSLDQGAVTNEKLFF
CDR3nt: TGCGCCAGCAGCTTGGACCAGGGGGCGGTGACTAATGAAAAACTGTTTTTT
v_gene: TRBV5-1
len: 17
j_gene: TRBJ1-4
d_gene: TRBD1
abundance: -

CDR3aa: CASSSRGGANEQYF
CDR3nt: TGTGCCAGCAGTTCTAGGGGGGGGGCCAACGAGCAGTACTTC
v_gene: TRBV28
len: 14
j_gene: TRBJ2-7
d_gene: -
abundance: -

CDR3aa: CASKRVAGADEKLFF
CDR3nt: TGTGCCAGCAAAAGGGTGGCAGGGGCTGATGAAAAACTGTTTTTT
v_gene: TRBV27
len: 15
j_gene: TRBJ1-4
d_gene: -
abundance: -

CDR3aa: CASSGTGGEETQYF
CDR3nt: TGTGCCAGTAGCGGGACAGGGGGAGAAGAGACCCAGTACTTC
v_gene: TRBV19
len: 14
j_gene: TRBJ2-5
d_gene: TRBD1
abundance: few